A single sample gave rise to the 6 T cell receptor beta chains below, sequenced in a study of ipilimumab plus nivolumab after autologous stem cell transplantation. The assay was immunoSEQ multiplex PCR, and TCRdb's table has in-frame clones only and misses some. Found here are approximately 15,000 clones, more than 65% of them singletons; the top ten hold roughly 10%. The sequences come from PBMCs, collected in a trial of ipilimumab plus nivolumab as post-transplant consolidation. The origin of the receptors is a male donor with diffuse large B-cell lymphoma.

The chain has TRBV13 and TRBJ1-2; D remains ambiguous. The CDR3 runs to 12 residues. The V gene lost 0 bases and the J gene lost 6 bases, with 5 bases spanning the gap. Germline loops: CDR1 PRHDT, CDR2 FYEKMQ (reference sequence). The CDR3 nucleotides are TGTGCCAGCAGCTTAGGGCAGAATGGCTACACCTTC. Encoded protein: CASSLGQNGYTF.

This clone was seen a few times. The chain is built from TRBV5-1 and TRBJ1-1; D is ambiguous. The CDR3 has 14 amino acids. The V end lost 4 bases, the J end lost 5 bases, and 15 bases lay between the germline ends. Germline CDR1 SGHRS, CDR2 YFSETQ. CDR3 sequence reads: CASSRDGLGTEAFF. Written as DNA, the CDR3 is TGCGCCAGCAGCCGAGACGGACTCGGGACTGAAGCTTTCTTT. The variable domain in full, with the rest retrieved from reference TRBV5-1 and TRBJ1-1, is KAGVTQTPRYLIKTRGQQVTLSCSPISGHRSVSWYQQTPGQGLQFLFEYFSETQRNKGNFPGRFSGRQFSNSRSEMNVSTLELGDSALYLCASSRDGLGTEAFFGQGTRLTVV.

The rearrangement joins TRBV7-9 to TRBJ2-1, with a possible D match to TRBD1 (5 bases). The CDR3 totals 14 residues. V was trimmed by 1 base and J by 4 bases, leaving 8 bases between them. Germline-derived CDR1 and CDR2 are SEHNR and FQNEAQ (reference sequence). CDR3 sequence: CASSLEYRYNEQFF. DNA for the CDR3: TGTGCCAGCAGCTTAGAGTACAGGTACAATGAGCAGTTCTTC.

The chain joins TRBV5-1 to TRBJ2-3, with 11 bases identical to TRBD2. This CDR3 region has 15 residues. J lost 4 bases, V lost 5 bases, and 6 bases had no gene match. Per germline, CDR1 SGHRS and CDR2 YFSETQ. CDR3 nucleotides: TGCGCCAGCAGTTTAGCGGGGGGGCAGGCAGATACGCAGTATTTT. This gives the protein CASSLAGGQADTQYF.

The sample holds a few counts of this clone. The V gene is TRBV27, the J gene TRBJ2-7; unclear D gene. CDR1 MNHEY and CDR2 SMNVEV come from the germline V gene (reference sequence). Trimming removed 6 bases from V and 2 bases from J, with 11 bases in between. This CDR3 spans 13 amino acids. CDR3 region: CASRGLSTYEQYF. The DNA of the CDR3 is TGTGCCAGCAGGGGCCTAAGCACCTACGAGCAGTACTTC.

This clone was observed a single time. The chain joins TRBV5-4 to TRBJ1-1; D gene ambiguous. Trimming removed 5 bases at V and 3 bases at J, with 11 bases between. There are 13 residues in the CDR3. CDR1 is SGHNT and CDR2 is YYREEE in the germline V gene (reference sequence). The CDR3 loop is CASSQPWDTEAFF. The CDR3 DNA reads TGTGCCAGCAGTCAGCCGTGGGACACTGAAGCTTTCTTT.